This T cell receptor beta chain was recovered during a study of CD8 T cells in Susac syndrome. This clonotype was recorded once. No antigen is known for it. Study conclusions and caveats: In Susac patients, clonal expansion was not detected in CD4+ cells.

Random hexamers were used to reverse transcribe roughly 0.45 to 1 ug of RNA. By means of immunoSEQ multiplex PCR, TCR beta CDR3 spanning 54 Vbeta and 13 Jbeta underwent amplification. Each CDR3 protein gets one entry after TCRdb re-called the immunoSEQ multiplex PCR reads with MiXCR. Here the sample spans 200,000 to 250,000 distinct CDR3 sequences, 94% being singletons. Germline CDR1 and CDR2: DFQATT and SNEGSKA (reference sequence). V shed 5 bases, J shed 5 bases, and the junction held 7 bases outside the gene matches. CDR3 length: 14 residues. This rearrangement joins TRBV20-1 to TRBJ2-5, with TRBD2 identical over 11 bases. The sequence was collected from a human donor with Susac syndrome. Sequenced sample: CD4+ T cells from PBMCs. CDR3 sequence: CSAGSGGAGETQYF. The CDR3 nucleotides read TGCAGTGCTGGTAGCGGGGGGGCCGGCGAGACCCAGTACTTC.